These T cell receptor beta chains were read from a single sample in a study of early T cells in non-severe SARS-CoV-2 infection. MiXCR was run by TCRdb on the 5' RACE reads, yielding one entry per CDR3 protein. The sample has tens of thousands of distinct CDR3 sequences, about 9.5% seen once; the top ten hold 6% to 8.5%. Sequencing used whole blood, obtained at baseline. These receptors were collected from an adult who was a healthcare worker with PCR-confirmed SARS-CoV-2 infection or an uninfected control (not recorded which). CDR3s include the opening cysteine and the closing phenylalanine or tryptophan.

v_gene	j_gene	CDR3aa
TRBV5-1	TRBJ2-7	CASSLGSDYSYEQYF
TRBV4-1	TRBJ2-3	CASSQIGLAGAATSTDTQYF
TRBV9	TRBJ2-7	CASSVAGRDYEQYF
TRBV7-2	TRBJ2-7	CASSPPPGDEQYF
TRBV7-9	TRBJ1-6	CASSLSEGGSPLHF
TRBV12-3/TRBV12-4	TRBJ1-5	CASSSLAFQPQHF
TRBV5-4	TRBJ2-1	CASSLRLAKQRGEQFF
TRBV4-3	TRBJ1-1	CASSQDVGQMNTEAFF
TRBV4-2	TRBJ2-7	CASSQGRLGLAGERYEQYF
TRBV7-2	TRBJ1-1	CASSFQGVTAEAFF
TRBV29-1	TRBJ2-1	CSVAGSSYNEQFF
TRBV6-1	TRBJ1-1	CASISVPGTEAFF
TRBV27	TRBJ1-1	CASSLTGALNTEAFF
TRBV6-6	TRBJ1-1	CASSLTGSNTEAFF
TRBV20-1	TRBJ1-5	CSGSPGDGVAQPQHF
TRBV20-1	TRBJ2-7	CSASPSGDYEQYF
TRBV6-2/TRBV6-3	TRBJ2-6	CASNGQTSGANVLTF
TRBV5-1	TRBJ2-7	CASSLAQTGVSYEQYF
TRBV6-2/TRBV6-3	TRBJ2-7	CARANSSRIPPQASYEQYF
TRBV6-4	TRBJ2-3	CASSAREADTQYF
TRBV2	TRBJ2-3	CASRGAGYTDTQYF
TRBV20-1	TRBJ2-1	CSARRTGGRGNEQFF
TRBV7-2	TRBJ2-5	CASSLGSGGAGGAQYF
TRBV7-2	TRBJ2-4	CASSSPAGTLVYF
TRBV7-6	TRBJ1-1	CASSLAGVGGANTEAFF
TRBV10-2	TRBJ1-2	CASSESIRGGGYTF
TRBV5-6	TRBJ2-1	CASTAGALPYNEQFF
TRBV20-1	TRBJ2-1	CSSSPRGSEQFF
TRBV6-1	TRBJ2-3	CASSVSQDTQYF
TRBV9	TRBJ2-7	CASSVGGDSYEQYF
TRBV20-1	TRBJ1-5	CSAGDNRGQQPQHF
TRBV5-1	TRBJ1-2	CASSLGEDNYGYTF
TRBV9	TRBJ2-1	CASSVGSYNEQFF
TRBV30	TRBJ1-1	CAWCPDRDTEAFF
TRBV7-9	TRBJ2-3	CAVAGRGRPDTQYF
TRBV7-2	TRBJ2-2	CASSAQEDSGELFF
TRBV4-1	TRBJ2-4	CASSQDAGTENIQYF
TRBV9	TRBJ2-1	CASSASPLGSSYNEQFF
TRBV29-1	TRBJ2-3	CSVERTAGGTDTQYF
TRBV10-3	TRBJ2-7	CAISESRGEEQYF
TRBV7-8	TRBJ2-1	CASSSRDFVYNEQFF
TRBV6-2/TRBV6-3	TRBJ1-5	CASSTSGGTQHF
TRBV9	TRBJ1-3	CASSVLTEENTIYF
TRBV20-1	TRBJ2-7	CSARQGATYEQYF
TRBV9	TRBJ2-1	CASSTGLYNEQFF
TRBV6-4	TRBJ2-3	CASSVASGSTDTQYF